The 25 T cell receptor beta chains given below trace back to one sample, sequenced in a study of shared clonotypes between healthy human individuals. Using immunoSEQ multiplex PCR, the repertoire was profiled, and TCRdb retains in-frame clones only, with some absent. Among fewer than 3 million clones listed, about 90% were seen once. Sequencing used naive CD4+ T cells from PBMCs. Specified subset: CD45RA+ positively selected. The receptors come from a man between 18 and 35 years old in good health. Some clones in this sample may be carry-over from other donors' samples.

On this clone: This CDR3 is also generated by other DNA sequences in the sample. This sequence joins TRBV28 and TRBJ1-2; perhaps TRBD1 as D (6 bases). Trimming shortened V by 5 bases and J by 4 bases, and 8 bases separated the two germline ends. CDR1 and CDR2 from the germline V gene are MDHEN and SYDVKM. This CDR3 has 12 amino acids. CDR3 protein: CASSLRGYGYTF. In DNA form, the CDR3 reads TGTGCCAGCAGTCTCAGGGGCTATGGCTACACCTTC.

This chain links TRBV14 with TRBJ2-5; D gene unclear. V lost 1 base to trimming and J lost 4 bases, with 10 bases between them. The CDR3 length is 14 residues. Germline-derived CDR1 and CDR2 are SGHDN and FVKESK. The DNA for the CDR3 is TGTGCCAGCAGCCAAGGACGGTGGGGAGAGACCCAGTACTTC. Translation gives CASSQGRWGETQYF.

The gene calls are TRBV6-5 and TRBJ2-3, with a weak D call TRBD2 (6 bases). The germline V gene has CDR1 MNHEY and CDR2 SVGAGI. V was pared by 8 bases and J by 3 bases, with 18 bases between. The CDR3 consists of 15 residues. CDR3 amino acids: CASGGAGERTDTQYF. CDR3 in DNA: TGTGCCAGCGGAGGGGCTGGAGAGCGGACAGATACGCAGTATTTT.

The chain recombines TRBV19 with TRBJ2-7; a possible D gene is TRBD2 (6 bases). V lost 3 bases and J 1 base, leaving 13 bases between the germline ends. CDR1 LNHDA and CDR2 SQIVND come from the germline V gene (reference sequence). The CDR3 spans 15 residues. CDR3 coding DNA: TGTGCCAGTAGTATTTACAGCGGGTTGTCCTACGAGCAGTACTTC. This translates into CASSIYSGLSYEQYF. The full variable domain, completed using reference TRBV19 and TRBJ2-7, is DGGITQSPKYLFRKEGQNVTLSCEQNLNHDAMYWYRQDPGQGLRLIYYSQIVNDFQKGDIAEGYSVSREKKESFPLTVTSAQKNPTAFYLCASSIYSGLSYEQYFGPGTRLTVT.

The chain has TRBV28 and TRBJ2-7; TRBD1 or TRBD2 may be the D gene (5 bases each). The CDR3 runs to 15 residues. The germline V gene has CDR1 MDHEN and CDR2 SYDVKM. Trimming stripped 3 bases from V and 5 bases from J, with 17 bases between. The CDR3 coding sequence is TGTGCCAGCAGTTTCTCGGGGCTTGGTTCCAACGAGCAGTACTTC. It encodes CASSFSGLGSNEQYF.

The chain uses TRBV6-5 and TRBJ2-2, with D hard to call. This CDR3 region has 13 residues. Between the trimmed V and J ends, which lost 7 bases and 13 bases, there was a span of 19 bases. Germline V CDR1 and CDR2: MNHEY, SVGAGI. The CDR3 DNA follows: TGTGCCAGCACCAGTCGGGTGGGCGATTCGCTGTTTTTT. Translating it yields CASTSRVGDSLFF.

The genes are TRBV28 and TRBJ2-7; D unresolved. Trimming shortened V by 2 bases and J by 4 bases, and 18 bases separated the two germline ends. The germline V gene encodes CDR1 MDHEN and CDR2 SYDVKM. The CDR3 loop spans 16 amino acids. In DNA, the CDR3 is TGTGCCAGCAGTTTAAGACCAACTCCGGCACGTTACGAGCAGTACTTC. The encoded protein is CASSLRPTPARYEQYF.

The genes are TRBV5-8 and TRBJ1-2, with D tentatively TRBD1 (6 bases). In germline, CDR1 is SGHTS, CDR2 YDEGEE. Trimming cost V 1 base and J 9 bases, with 16 bases left between them. The CDR3 loop spans 14 amino acids. The CDR3 nucleotides read TGTGCCAGCAGCTTGTCGCCGGGGGCGCGAAGCTACACCTTC. Translated: CASSLSPGARSYTF.

The CDR3 spells CSVSGLFPHEQFF. DNA for the CDR3: TGCAGCGTGTCGGGACTATTTCCCCATGAGCAGTTCTTC. The chain is built from TRBV29-1 and TRBJ2-1; 7 bases are shared with TRBD2. The CDR3 spans 13 residues. V lost 6 bases and J lost 8; bases outside the gene matches: 10. Germline values: CDR1 SQVTM, CDR2 ANQGSEA.

The gene calls are TRBV18 and TRBJ2-1; 11 positions match TRBD1. Germline CDR1 is KGHSH and CDR2 is LQKENI. The CDR3 sequence is 16 residues long. The V segment lost 3 bases and the J segment 7 bases; nucleotides outside the gene matches: 8. The CDR3 sequence: CASSPTWTGGSNEQFF. The CDR3 nucleotides are TGTGCCAGCTCACCCACTTGGACAGGGGGCTCAAATGAGCAGTTCTTC.

V usage is TRBV6-4 and J usage is TRBJ1-1; D unresolved. The CDR3 covers 13 residues. The germline CDR1 and CDR2 sequences are MRHNA and SNTAGT. Trimming took 5 bases from V and 4 from J, leaving 11 bases between them. Written as DNA, the CDR3 is TGTGCCAGCAGTTATCGGATGGGCACTGAAGCTTTCTTT. Protein product: CASSYRMGTEAFF.

V gene TRBV7-9 combines with J gene TRBJ1-4; 8 bases line up with TRBD1. Germline CDR1 is SEHNR and CDR2 is FQNEAQ (reference sequence). This CDR3 is 16 amino acids long. The ends lost 5 bases at V and 2 bases at J; junction bases unmatched: 7. The CDR3 loop reads CASSPGQGATNEKLFF. The CDR3 coding sequence is TGTGCCAGCAGCCCCGGCCAGGGGGCGACTAATGAAAAACTGTTTTTT.

The chain recombines TRBV19 with TRBJ1-2; possible D gene TRBD1, 6 bases. Trimming took 3 bases from V and 4 from J, leaving 18 bases between them. Germline loops: CDR1 LNHDA, CDR2 SQIVND (reference sequence). The CDR3 spans 16 residues. The CDR3 DNA follows: TGTGCCAGTAGTATTAGGGGGGACCTCAGGGGCTATGGCTACACCTTC. Amino acid sequence: CASSIRGDLRGYGYTF.

This clone was detected only once. V and J are TRBV7-2 and TRBJ2-7; TRBD1 matches at 7 bases. Germline lookup yields CDR1 SGHTA and CDR2 FQGNSA. The CDR3 covers 14 residues. After removal of 1 base from V and 4 bases from J, the junction contained 4 bases not matched to a gene. CDR3 coding DNA: TGTGCCAGCAGCTTAGAACAGGGGAAGTACGAGCAGTACTTC. This translates into CASSLEQGKYEQYF.

J is TRBJ2-1 and V is TRBV18, with D unclear. V lost 0 bases to trimming and J lost 5 bases, with 17 bases between them. The CDR3 runs 17 residues. Germline assignment: CDR1 KGHSH and CDR2 LQKENI. The CDR3 here is CASSPPGSRHPHNEQFF. The CDR3 nucleotides read TGTGCCAGCTCACCACCCGGGTCTCGACACCCTCACAATGAGCAGTTCTTC. Based on the CDR3 plus reference TRBV18 and TRBJ2-1, the full variable domain is NAGVMQNPRHLVRRRGQEARLRCSPMKGHSHVYWYRQLPEEGLKFMVYLQKENIIDESGMPKERFSAEFPKEGPSILRIQQVVRGDSAAYFCASSPPGSRHPHNEQFFGPGTRLTVL.

This sequence joins TRBV5-1 and TRBJ2-4; 7 bases are shared with TRBD2. The J segment lost 7 bases and the V segment lost 2 bases, leaving 6 bases of the junction unmatched. This CDR3 spans 14 amino acids. CDR1 and CDR2 from the germline V gene are SGHRS and YFSETQ. The CDR3 nucleotides are TGCGCCAGCAGCTTAATTGTGGGAGGGAACATTCAGTACTTC. Protein product: CASSLIVGGNIQYF.

CDR3 nucleotide sequence: TGTGCCAGCAGCCCAAGCGGGAGGGCAGATACGCAGTATTTT. It translates to CASSPSGRADTQYF. J is TRBJ2-3 and V is TRBV11-3, with 10 bases fitting TRBD2. The V gene's germline CDR1 is SGHNT and CDR2 YENEEA. The junction had 3 bases not matched to a gene; V was cut back by 5 bases and J by 4 bases. The CDR3 is made up of 14 amino acids.

CDR3: CASSAMGGPNTGELFF. CDR3 sequence (DNA): TGCGCCAGCAGCGCTATGGGCGGCCCGAACACCGGGGAGCTGTTTTTT. This chain connects TRBV5-1 to TRBJ2-2; D is unresolved. V dropped 4 bases and J dropped 0 bases, with 13 bases sitting between them. The CDR3 is 16 amino acids. The germline CDR1 and CDR2 sequences are SGHRS and YFSETQ.

This clone was seen only once. V is TRBV5-1 and J is TRBJ2-3; TRBD1 agrees at 10 bases. CDR3 size: 16 residues. Unmatched junction bases numbered 2, after V lost 0 bases and J lost 1 base. Germline V gene data show CDR1 as SGHRS and CDR2 as YFSETQ. CDR3 amino acids: CASSLGDRGGTDTQYF. For the CDR3, the DNA is TGCGCCAGCAGCTTGGGGGACAGGGGTGGCACAGATACGCAGTATTTT. Looking up the rest from reference TRBV5-1 and TRBJ2-3 gives the full variable domain: KAGVTQTPRYLIKTRGQQVTLSCSPISGHRSVSWYQQTPGQGLQFLFEYFSETQRNKGNFPGRFSGRQFSNSRSEMNVSTLELGDSALYLCASSLGDRGGTDTQYFGPGTRLTVL.

This clone came up once. The chain combines TRBV5-1 with TRBJ2-5, with 8 bases matching TRBD1. The CDR3 sequence is 13 residues long. Germline V CDR1 and CDR2: SGHRS, YFSETQ. V trimming: 9 bases; J trimming: 1 base; junction bases outside the gene matches: 5. This chain's CDR3 is CATQGAGQETQYF. Written as DNA, the CDR3 is TGCGCCACCCAGGGGGCAGGCCAAGAGACCCAGTACTTC.

The gene calls are TRBV4-1 and TRBJ1-2, with a weak D call TRBD1 (5 bases). V lost 1 base and J lost 8, with 14 bases in between. The CDR3 covers 14 residues. Germline CDR1 is MGHRA and CDR2 is YSYEKL. This CDR3 reads CASSQGGDTEGYTF. CDR3 sequence (DNA): TGCGCCAGCAGCCAAGGAGGGGATACCGAAGGCTACACCTTC.

The chain has TRBV7-2 and TRBJ1-1; 10 bases match TRBD1. Germline trimming cut 0 bases from V and 11 bases from J; bases unmatched to any gene: 3. The CDR3 is 13 residues long. Germline assignment: CDR1 SGHTA and CDR2 FQGNSA. The CDR3 loop reads CASSLAGQGLAFF. The CDR3 nucleotides read TGTGCCAGCAGCTTAGCGGGACAGGGGTTGGCTTTCTTT.

V and J are TRBV1 and TRBJ2-1; the table's D call, TRBD1, has no DNA check behind it. TRBV1 is marked as a pseudogene. This CDR3 contains 17 residues. Here the CDR3 DNA reads TGCACCAGCAGCCCAATGGGGGCCCCTCCGGGTGGGGATGAGCAGTTCTTC. Translating gives CTSSPMGAPPGGDEQFF.

The rearrangement uses TRBV25-1 and TRBJ1-2; tentative D call: TRBD1 (5 bases). The length of the CDR3 is 17 residues. V lost 1 base and J lost 6, with 21 bases in between. Looked up from germline, CDR1 is MGHDK and CDR2 is SYGVNS. CDR3 sequence: CASSELGGRGSLHGYTF. The CDR3 bases are TGTGCCAGCAGTGAATTGGGGGGGAGGGGAAGCCTTCATGGCTACACCTTC.

This clone came up once. The chain carries TRBV5-5 and TRBJ2-7, with TRBD2 as a possible D gene (5 bases). The V end lost 0 bases, the J end lost 9 bases, and 7 bases lay between the germline ends. The CDR3 runs to 11 residues. Germline loops: CDR1 SGHKS, CDR2 YYEKEE (reference sequence). The CDR3 spells CASSLEEVQYF. The CDR3 nucleotides read TGTGCCAGCAGCTTGGAGGAGGTGCAGTACTTC.